Following are 8 T cell receptor beta chains from one sample sequenced in a study of blood T cell repertoires in COVID-19. Repertoires were generated with immunoSEQ multiplex PCR, while TCRdb's copy carries only in-frame clones and drops some. Seen here are around 270,000 clones, 70% to 85% observed once, and the top ten hold about 1%. The sequenced sample consisted of peripheral blood. The source is a human donor with COVID-19, enrolled during active disease. The donor label of this sample is uncertain.

This CDR3 reads CASTKGVWNGELFF. In DNA, the CDR3 is TGTGCCAGCACAAAGGGGGTGTGGAACGGGGAGCTGTTTTTT. The chain is built from TRBV6-6 and TRBJ2-2; a possible D gene is TRBD1 (6 bases). The CDR3 loop spans 14 amino acids. Between the trimmed V and J ends, which lost 7 bases and 7 bases, there was a span of 16 bases. Looked up from germline, CDR1 is MNHNY and CDR2 is SVGAGI (reference sequence).

The rearrangement uses TRBV15 and TRBJ1-5, with 9 positions matching TRBD1. Germline CDR1 is LNHNV and CDR2 is YYDKDF (reference sequence). The CDR3 loop spans 15 amino acids. V was pared by 4 bases and J by 6 bases, with 7 bases of the junction left unmatched. The CDR3 bases are TGTGCCACCAGCACCGGGACAGGGAGAGGTCAGCCCCAGCATTTT. Translating gives CATSTGTGRGQPQHF.

This chain connects TRBV10-3 to TRBJ1-2; no firm D call. CDR1 is ENHRY, CDR2 SYGVKD, per germline. The CDR3 runs to 14 residues. Trimming cost V 5 bases and J 8 bases, with 18 bases left between them. The CDR3 DNA follows: TGTGCCATCAGTCCCCAGGAGGCATTCAAGGGCTACACCTTC. It codes for CAISPQEAFKGYTF.

The chain couples TRBV5-1 to TRBJ1-2, with 10 positions matching TRBD1. The trim removed 0 bases at V and 3 bases at J, leaving 8 bases unmatched. The CDR3 is made up of 17 amino acids. Per germline, CDR1 SGHRS and CDR2 YFSETQ. This CDR3 reads CASSLAWGQGSDYGYTF. CDR3 in DNA: TGCGCCAGCAGCTTGGCCTGGGGACAGGGGTCAGACTATGGCTACACCTTC.

The chain employs TRBV9 and TRBJ2-2, with 7 bases matching TRBD1. This CDR3 is 16 amino acids long. The V segment lost 4 bases and the J segment 0 bases; nucleotides outside the gene matches: 6. Germline assignment: CDR1 SGDLS and CDR2 YYNGEE. CDR3: CASSQTGTANTGELFF. The CDR3 DNA reads TGTGCCAGCAGCCAAACCGGGACAGCGAACACCGGGGAGCTGTTTTTT.

This chain uses TRBV10-2 with TRBJ1-4; D is uncertain. Between the trimmed V and J ends, which lost 6 bases and 4 bases, there was a span of 15 bases. This CDR3 region has 15 residues. Per the germline V gene, CDR1 is WSHSY and CDR2 is SAAADI. Here the CDR3 reads CASRFAGGLNEKLFF. The CDR3 DNA follows: TGCGCCAGCAGATTCGCGGGAGGCCTTAATGAAAAACTGTTTTTT.

The CDR3 protein is CASSRRTGVYEQYF. CDR3 bases: TGTGCCAGCAGCAGACGGACAGGAGTCTACGAGCAGTACTTC. V is TRBV11-3 and J is TRBJ2-7; TRBD1 agrees at 7 bases. Germline lookup yields CDR1 SGHNT and CDR2 YENEEA. V was clipped by 5 bases and J by 3 bases; unmatched bases: 7. There are 14 residues in the CDR3. The full variable domain, completed using reference TRBV11-3 and TRBJ2-7, is EAGVVQSPRYKIIEKKQPVAFWCNPISGHNTLYWYLQNLGQGPELLIRYENEEAVDDSQLPKDRFSAERLKGVDSTLKIQPAELGDSAVYLCASSRRTGVYEQYFGPGTRLTVT.

J is TRBJ2-1 and V is TRBV11-2; 10 bases map to TRBD2. Germline CDR1 SGHAT, CDR2 FQNNGV. This CDR3 is 16 amino acids long. With 5 bases clipped from V and 1 base from J, the junction kept 5 bases outside the gene matches. The DNA of the CDR3 is TGTGCCAGCAGCCCTAGCGGGAGTACGTCCTACAATGAGCAGTTCTTC. Translating it yields CASSPSGSTSYNEQFF.